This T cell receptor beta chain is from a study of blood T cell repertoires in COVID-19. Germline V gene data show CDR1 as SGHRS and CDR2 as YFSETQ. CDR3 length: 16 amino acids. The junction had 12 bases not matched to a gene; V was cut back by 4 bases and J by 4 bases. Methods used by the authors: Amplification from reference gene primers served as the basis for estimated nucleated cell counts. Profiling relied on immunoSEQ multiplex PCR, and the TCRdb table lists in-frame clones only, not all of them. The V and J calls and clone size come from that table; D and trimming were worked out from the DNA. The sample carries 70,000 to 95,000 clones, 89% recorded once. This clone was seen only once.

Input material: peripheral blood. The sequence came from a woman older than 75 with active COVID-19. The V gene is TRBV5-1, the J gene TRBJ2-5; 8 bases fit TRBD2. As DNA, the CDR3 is TGCGCCAGCAGCCCCGTTAGCGGGACGGGTGGAGAGACCCAGTACTTC. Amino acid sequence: CASSPVSGTGGETQYF.